This entry describes one T cell receptor (beta chain). This sample was taken from a study of cytomegalovirus exposure and HLA in healthy donors. The PCR was carried out with 60 Vbeta primers and 13 Jbeta primers. Profiling relied on immunoSEQ multiplex PCR, and the TCRdb table lists in-frame clones only, not all of them. The sample has about 110,000 clones, roughly 70% seen once. Germline V lookup: CDR1 LGHNA, CDR2 YNFKEQ. The CDR3 loop spans 17 amino acids. V dropped 0 bases and J dropped 2; count of bases not matched to a gene: 7. This receptor was identified in a man aged 35-49 years in good health and CMV-seronegative. The chain recombines TRBV4-2 with TRBJ2-7, with TRBD1 matching 10 bases. The sample taken for sequencing was PBMCs. The CDR3 coding sequence is TGTGCCAGCAGCCAAGAGATCGAGGGGACAGGGGCCTACGAGCAGTACTTC. Translated: CASSQEIEGTGAYEQYF.